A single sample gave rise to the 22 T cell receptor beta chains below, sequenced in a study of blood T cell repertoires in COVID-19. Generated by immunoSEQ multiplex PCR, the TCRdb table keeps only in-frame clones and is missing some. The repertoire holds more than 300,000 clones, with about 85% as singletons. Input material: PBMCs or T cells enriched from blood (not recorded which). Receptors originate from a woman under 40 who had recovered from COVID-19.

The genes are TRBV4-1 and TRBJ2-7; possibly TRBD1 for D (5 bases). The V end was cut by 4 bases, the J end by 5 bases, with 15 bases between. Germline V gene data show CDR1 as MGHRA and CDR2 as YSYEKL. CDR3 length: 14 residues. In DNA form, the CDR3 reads TGCGCCAGCAGCCCAAGGGGCGTTTGGCACGAGCAGTACTTC. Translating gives CASSPRGVWHEQYF.

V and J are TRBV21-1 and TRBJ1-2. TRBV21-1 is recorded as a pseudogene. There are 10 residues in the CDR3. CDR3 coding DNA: TGTGCCAGCAGCAAAGCGGCGGACACCTTC. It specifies CASSKAADTF.

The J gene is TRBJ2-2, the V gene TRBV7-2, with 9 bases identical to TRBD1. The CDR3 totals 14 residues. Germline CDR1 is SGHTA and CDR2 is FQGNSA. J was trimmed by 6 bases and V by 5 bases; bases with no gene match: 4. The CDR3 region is CASSRDRAAGELFF. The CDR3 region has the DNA TGTGCCAGCAGCCGGGACAGGGCGGCCGGGGAGCTGTTTTTT.

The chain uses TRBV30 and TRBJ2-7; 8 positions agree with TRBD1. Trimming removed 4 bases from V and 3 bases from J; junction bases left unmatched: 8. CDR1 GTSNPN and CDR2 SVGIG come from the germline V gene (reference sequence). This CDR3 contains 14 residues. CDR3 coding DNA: TGTGCCTGGACCCGACAGGGGCGTTACTACGAGCAGTACTTC. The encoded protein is CAWTRQGRYYEQYF. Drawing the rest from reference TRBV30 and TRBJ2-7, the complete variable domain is SQTIHQWPATLVQPVGSPLSLECTVEGTSNPNLYWYRQAAGRGLQLLFYSVGIGQISSEVPQNLSASRPQDRQFILSSKKLLLSDSGFYLCAWTRQGRYYEQYFGPGTRLTVT.

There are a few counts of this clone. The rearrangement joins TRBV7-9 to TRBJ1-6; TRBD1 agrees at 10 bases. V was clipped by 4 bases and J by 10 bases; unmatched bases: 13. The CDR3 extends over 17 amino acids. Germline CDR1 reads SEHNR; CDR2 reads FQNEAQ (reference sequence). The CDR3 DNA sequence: TGTGCCAGCAGCTCCCCCAACCGGGACAGGGGCTTATCACCCCTCCACTTT. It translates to CASSSPNRDRGLSPLHF.

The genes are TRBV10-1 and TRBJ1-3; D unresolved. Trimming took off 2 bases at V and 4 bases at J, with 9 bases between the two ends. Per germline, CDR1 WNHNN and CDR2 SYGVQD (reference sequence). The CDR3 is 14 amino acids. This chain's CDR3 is CASSEQRTGNTIYF. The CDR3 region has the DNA TGCGCCAGCAGTGAGCAGCGGACGGGAAACACCATATATTTT.

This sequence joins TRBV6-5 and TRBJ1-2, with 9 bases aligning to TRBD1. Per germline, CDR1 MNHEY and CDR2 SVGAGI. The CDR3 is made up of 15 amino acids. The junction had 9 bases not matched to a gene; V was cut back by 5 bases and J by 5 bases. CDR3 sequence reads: CASSPRQGVKYGYTF. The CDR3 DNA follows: TGTGCCAGCAGTCCGAGACAGGGGGTTAAATATGGCTACACCTTC.

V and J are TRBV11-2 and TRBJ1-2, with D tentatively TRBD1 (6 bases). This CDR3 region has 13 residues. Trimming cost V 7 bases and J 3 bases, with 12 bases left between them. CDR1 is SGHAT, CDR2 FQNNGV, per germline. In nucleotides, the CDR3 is TGTGCCAGCAAAACAGGGAGGGACTATGGCTACACCTTC. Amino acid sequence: CASKTGRDYGYTF.

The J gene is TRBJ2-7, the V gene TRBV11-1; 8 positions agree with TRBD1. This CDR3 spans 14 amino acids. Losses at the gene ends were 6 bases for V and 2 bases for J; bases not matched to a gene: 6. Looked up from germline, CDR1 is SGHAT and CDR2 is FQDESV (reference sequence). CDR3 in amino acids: CASSLGTGTYEQYF. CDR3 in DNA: TGTGCCAGCAGTCTTGGGACAGGCACCTACGAGCAGTACTTC.

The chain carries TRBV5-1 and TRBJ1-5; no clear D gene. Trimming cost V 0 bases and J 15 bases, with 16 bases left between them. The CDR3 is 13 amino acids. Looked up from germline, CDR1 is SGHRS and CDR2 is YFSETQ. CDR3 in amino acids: CASSLAHLAHSHF. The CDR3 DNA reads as TGCGCCAGCAGCTTGGCCCATCTCGCCCACTCGCATTTT. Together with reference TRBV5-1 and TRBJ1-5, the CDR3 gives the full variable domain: KAGVTQTPRYLIKTRGQQVTLSCSPISGHRSVSWYQQTPGQGLQFLFEYFSETQRNKGNFPGRFSGRQFSNSRSEMNVSTLELGDSALYLCASSLAHLAHSHFGDGTRLSIL.

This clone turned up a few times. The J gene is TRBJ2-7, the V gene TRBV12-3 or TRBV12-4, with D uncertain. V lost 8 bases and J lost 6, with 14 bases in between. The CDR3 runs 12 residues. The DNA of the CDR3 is TGTGCCAGCTACTCACCGCCCGGCGAGCAGTACTTC. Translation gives CASYSPPGEQYF.

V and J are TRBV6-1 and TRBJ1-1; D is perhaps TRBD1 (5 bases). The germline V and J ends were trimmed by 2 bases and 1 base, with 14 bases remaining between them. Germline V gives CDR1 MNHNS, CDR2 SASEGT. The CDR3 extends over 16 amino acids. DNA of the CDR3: TGTGCCAGCAGTGAAAAGCTAAACAGGAAGAACACTGAAGCTTTCTTT. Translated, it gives CASSEKLNRKNTEAFF.

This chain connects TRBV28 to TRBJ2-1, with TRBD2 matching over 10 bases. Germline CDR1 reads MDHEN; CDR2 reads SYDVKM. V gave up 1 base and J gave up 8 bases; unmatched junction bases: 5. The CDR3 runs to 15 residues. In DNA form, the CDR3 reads TGTGCCAGCAGTTTATTAAGCGGGGGGGTGGATGAGCAGTTCTTC. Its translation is CASSLLSGGVDEQFF.

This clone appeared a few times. The CDR3 reads CASSADAGTGYEQYF. Here the CDR3 DNA reads TGCGCCAGCAGCGCAGACGCCGGGACAGGTTACGAGCAGTACTTC. The chain couples TRBV5-1 to TRBJ2-7, with TRBD1 identical over 8 bases. Germline lookup yields CDR1 SGHRS and CDR2 YFSETQ. J gave up 4 bases and V 4 bases, and 10 bases lay outside the gene matches. The CDR3 extends over 15 amino acids. Filled out from reference TRBV5-1 and TRBJ2-7, the complete variable domain reads KAGVTQTPRYLIKTRGQQVTLSCSPISGHRSVSWYQQTPGQGLQFLFEYFSETQRNKGNFPGRFSGRQFSNSRSEMNVSTLELGDSALYLCASSADAGTGYEQYFGPGTRLTVT.

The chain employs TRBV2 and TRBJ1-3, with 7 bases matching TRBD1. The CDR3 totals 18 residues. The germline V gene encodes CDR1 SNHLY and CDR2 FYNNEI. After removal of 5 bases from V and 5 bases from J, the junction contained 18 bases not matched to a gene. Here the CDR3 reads CASSRDRVGTSSRNTIYF. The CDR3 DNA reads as TGTGCCAGCAGTAGAGACAGGGTCGGAACTTCATCAAGAAACACCATATATTTT.

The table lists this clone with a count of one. The CDR3 nucleotides are TGTGCCAGTAGTACCGGACAGGACCCCTCGCCGCCCCAGCATTTT. It translates to CASSTGQDPSPPQHF. The chain employs TRBV19 and TRBJ1-5; 7 positions agree with TRBD1. The V segment lost 4 bases and the J segment 9 bases; nucleotides outside the gene matches: 12. The germline V gene encodes CDR1 LNHDA and CDR2 SQIVND (reference sequence). This CDR3 is 15 amino acids long.

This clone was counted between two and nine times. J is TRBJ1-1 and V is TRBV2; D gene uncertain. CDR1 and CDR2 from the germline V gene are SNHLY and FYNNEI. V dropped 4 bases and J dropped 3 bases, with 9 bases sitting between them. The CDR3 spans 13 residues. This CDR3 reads CASSARAYTEAFF. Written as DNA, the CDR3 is TGTGCCAGCAGTGCGAGGGCGTACACTGAAGCTTTCTTT. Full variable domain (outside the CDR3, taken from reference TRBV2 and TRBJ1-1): EPEVTQTPSHQVTQMGQEVILRCVPISNHLYFYWYRQILGQKVEFLVSFYNNEISEKSEIFDDQFSVERPDGSNFTLKIRSTKLEDSAMYFCASSARAYTEAFFGQGTRLTVV.

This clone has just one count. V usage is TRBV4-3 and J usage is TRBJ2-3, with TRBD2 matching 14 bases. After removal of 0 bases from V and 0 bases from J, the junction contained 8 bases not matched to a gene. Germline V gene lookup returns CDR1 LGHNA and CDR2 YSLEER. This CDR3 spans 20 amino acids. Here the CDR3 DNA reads TGCGCCAGCAGCCAAGAGGTGACTAGCGGGGGGGCGAGTAGCACAGATACGCAGTATTTT. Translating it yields CASSQEVTSGGASSTDTQYF.

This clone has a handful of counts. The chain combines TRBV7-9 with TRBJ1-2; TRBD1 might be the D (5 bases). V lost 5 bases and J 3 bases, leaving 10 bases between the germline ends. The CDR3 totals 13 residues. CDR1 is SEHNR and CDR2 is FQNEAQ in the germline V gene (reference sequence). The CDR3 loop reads CASSRGAHYGYTF. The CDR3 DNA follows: TGTGCCAGCAGCCGCGGGGCACACTATGGCTACACCTTC.

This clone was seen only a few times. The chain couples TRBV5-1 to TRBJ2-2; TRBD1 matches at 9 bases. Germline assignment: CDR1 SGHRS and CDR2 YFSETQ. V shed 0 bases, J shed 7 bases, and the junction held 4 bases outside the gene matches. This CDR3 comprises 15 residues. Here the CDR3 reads CASSLEQGAVGELFF. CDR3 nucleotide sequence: TGCGCCAGCAGCTTGGAACAGGGGGCGGTCGGGGAGCTGTTTTTT.

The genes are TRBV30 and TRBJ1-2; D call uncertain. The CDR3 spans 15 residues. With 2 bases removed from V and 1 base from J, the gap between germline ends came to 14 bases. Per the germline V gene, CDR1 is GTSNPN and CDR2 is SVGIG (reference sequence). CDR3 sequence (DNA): TGTGCCTGGAGTCGAGACAACACCTTTAACTATGGCTACACCTTC. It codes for CAWSRDNTFNYGYTF.

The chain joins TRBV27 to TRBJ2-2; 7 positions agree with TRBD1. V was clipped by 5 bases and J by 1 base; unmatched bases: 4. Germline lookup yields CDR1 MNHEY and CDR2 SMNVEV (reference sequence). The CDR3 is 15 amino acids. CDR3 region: CASSLRDRNTGELFF. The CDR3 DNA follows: TGTGCCAGCAGTCTCCGGGACAGGAACACCGGGGAGCTGTTTTTT.